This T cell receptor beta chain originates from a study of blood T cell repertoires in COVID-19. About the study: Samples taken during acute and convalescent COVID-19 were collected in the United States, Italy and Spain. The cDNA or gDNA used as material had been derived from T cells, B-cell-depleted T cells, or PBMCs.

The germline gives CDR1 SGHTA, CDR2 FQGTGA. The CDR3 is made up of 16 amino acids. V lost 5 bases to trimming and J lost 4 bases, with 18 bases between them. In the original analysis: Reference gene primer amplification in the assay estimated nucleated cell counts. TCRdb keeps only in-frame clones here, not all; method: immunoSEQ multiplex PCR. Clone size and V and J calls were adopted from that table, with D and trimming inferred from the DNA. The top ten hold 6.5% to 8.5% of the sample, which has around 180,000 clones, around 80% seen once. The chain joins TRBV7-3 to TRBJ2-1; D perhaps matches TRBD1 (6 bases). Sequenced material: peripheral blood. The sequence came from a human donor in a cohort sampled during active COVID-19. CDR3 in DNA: TGTGCCAGCAGCCCACTTCCGGGACAACTTTACAATGAGCAGTTCTTC. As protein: CASSPLPGQLYNEQFF.